One sample yielded the 15 T cell receptor beta chains listed below, sequenced in a study of blood T cell repertoires in COVID-19. The table came from immunoSEQ multiplex PCR; TCRdb's copy has only in-frame clones and leaves some out. The sample contains 150,000 to 200,000 clones, more than 75% of which appear only once. Sample: peripheral blood. These receptors all come from a woman in her fifties or sixties with active or convalescent COVID-19.

This rearrangement joins TRBV6-5 to TRBJ2-2, with D possibly matching TRBD2 (6 bases). The germline V and J ends were trimmed by 2 bases and 2 bases, with 12 bases remaining between them. Germline V gene sequence: CDR1 MNHEY, CDR2 SVGAGI. The CDR3 loop spans 16 amino acids. The CDR3 loop reads CASSYGGTSNTGELFF. The DNA for the CDR3 is TGTGCCAGCAGTTACGGGGGGACTTCCAACACCGGGGAGCTGTTTTTT.

CDR3 sequence: CASSPGQGISGETQYF. The DNA for the CDR3 is TGCGCCAGCAGCCCCGGACAGGGCATATCGGGGGAGACCCAGTACTTC. This chain connects TRBV5-1 to TRBJ2-5, with 8 positions matching TRBD1. J gave up 5 bases and V 4 bases, and 13 bases lay outside the gene matches. The CDR3 covers 16 residues. Germline CDR1 SGHRS, CDR2 YFSETQ.

The chain joins TRBV6-5 to TRBJ1-2; D is perhaps TRBD1 (5 bases). The CDR3 sequence is 16 residues long. Germline V gene data show CDR1 as MNHEY and CDR2 as SVGAGI. V was shortened by 1 base and J by 3 bases, with 15 bases between the two germline ends. In DNA, the CDR3 is TGTGCCAGCAGTTACTTAGCGGGGGTGAAGTACTATGGCTACACCTTC. Amino acids: CASSYLAGVKYYGYTF.

This chain joins TRBV18 and TRBJ2-2; possibly TRBD1 for D (5 bases). The CDR3 runs to 14 residues. Per germline, CDR1 KGHSH and CDR2 LQKENI. The ends were cut back, 3 bases at V and 7 bases at J, with 12 bases in the middle. The CDR3 loop is CASSPAGFIGELFF. CDR3 DNA: TGTGCCAGCTCACCTGCAGGGTTTATCGGGGAGCTGTTTTTT.

The chain joins TRBV9 to TRBJ1-1; tentative D call: TRBD1 (6 bases). Per the germline V gene, CDR1 is SGDLS and CDR2 is YYNGEE. The V and J ends lost 3 bases and 3 bases respectively, with 12 bases between them. CDR3 length equals 14 residues. CDR3 amino acids: CASSAEDRYTEAFF. The CDR3 nucleotides read TGTGCCAGCAGCGCCGAGGACAGATACACTGAAGCTTTCTTT.

The rearrangement uses TRBV15 and TRBJ2-5; 12 positions agree with TRBD2. CDR3 length: 16 amino acids. After removal of 6 bases from V and 5 bases from J, the junction contained 10 bases not matched to a gene. CDR1 LNHNV and CDR2 YYDKDF come from the germline V gene (reference sequence). As DNA, the CDR3 is TGTGCCACCAGGAGTCTAGCGGGAGGGCCATGGGAGACCCAGTACTTC. Translation gives CATRSLAGGPWETQYF.

This chain connects TRBV15 to TRBJ1-5, with D hard to call. The CDR3 runs to 14 residues. In germline, CDR1 is LNHNV, CDR2 YYDKDF (reference sequence). Trimming shortened V by 1 base and J by 4 bases, and 8 bases separated the two germline ends. DNA for the CDR3: TGTGCCACCAGCAGAGTACGCCAGAATCAGCCCCAGCATTTT. The encoded protein is CATSRVRQNQPQHF.

This clone was picked up a small number of times. The J gene is TRBJ2-1, the V gene TRBV18; no firm D call. The CDR3 contains 11 residues. The germline V and J ends were trimmed by 3 bases and 7 bases, with 4 bases remaining between them. CDR1 KGHSH and CDR2 LQKENI come from the germline V gene. CDR3 sequence: CASSPLNEQFF. The CDR3 nucleotides are TGTGCCAGCTCACCGTTAAATGAGCAGTTCTTC.

This clone was counted between two and nine times. The chain combines TRBV27 with TRBJ1-3, with D uncertain. The CDR3 has 14 amino acids. Trimming removed 5 bases from V and 4 bases from J, with 12 bases in between. The V gene's germline CDR1 is MNHEY and CDR2 SMNVEV (reference sequence). The CDR3 sequence is CASSPRTGGNTIYF. CDR3 DNA: TGTGCCAGCAGTCCCCGGACTGGAGGAAACACCATATATTTT.

The CDR3 protein is CASGSHSGTSYNEQFF. Here the CDR3 DNA reads TGTGCTAGTGGTTCCCATTCCGGGACTAGCTACAATGAGCAGTTCTTC. The chain links TRBV12-5 to TRBJ2-1, with TRBD2 identical over 8 bases. J gave up 3 bases and V 4 bases, and 8 bases lay outside the gene matches. Germline CDR1 and CDR2: LGHNT and FRNRAP. This CDR3 is built from 16 residues. Full variable domain (rest looked up from reference TRBV12-5 and TRBJ2-1): DARVTQTPRHKVTEMGQEVTMRCQPILGHNTVFWYRQTMMQGLELLAYFRNRAPLDDSGMPKDRFSAEMPDATLATLKIQPSEPRDSAVYFCASGSHSGTSYNEQFFGPGTRLTVL.

This clone was detected only once. The chain uses TRBV7-2 and TRBJ2-4, with 7 bases identical to TRBD2. The CDR3 sequence is 16 residues long. V trimming: 1 base; J trimming: 6 bases; junction bases outside the gene matches: 9. The germline V gene encodes CDR1 SGHTA and CDR2 FQGNSA. CDR3 region: CASSLVGGENGNIQYF. DNA for the CDR3: TGTGCCAGCAGCTTAGTGGGGGGGGAAAATGGAAACATTCAGTACTTC. Full variable domain (missing parts from reference TRBV7-2 and TRBJ2-4): GAGVSQSPSNKVTEKGKDVELRCDPISGHTALYWYRQSLGQGLEFLIYFQGNSAPDKSGLPSDRFSAERTGGSVSTLTIQRTQQEDSAVYLCASSLVGGENGNIQYFGAGTRLSVL.

The CDR3 spells CASSLDRGNTIYF. CDR3 sequence (DNA): TGCGCCAGCAGCTTGGACAGGGGAAACACCATATATTTT. This rearrangement joins TRBV5-1 to TRBJ1-3; TRBD1 might be the D (5 bases). CDR1 and CDR2 (germline): SGHRS, YFSETQ. The germline V and J ends were trimmed by 0 bases and 4 bases, with 5 bases remaining between them. The CDR3 has 13 residues. Variable domain in full (rest from reference TRBV5-1 and TRBJ1-3): KAGVTQTPRYLIKTRGQQVTLSCSPISGHRSVSWYQQTPGQGLQFLFEYFSETQRNKGNFPGRFSGRQFSNSRSEMNVSTLELGDSALYLCASSLDRGNTIYFGEGSWLTVV.

The V call is TRBV28, the J call TRBJ2-5; the D gene is possibly TRBD1 (6 bases). V lost 2 bases and J 0 bases, leaving 16 bases between the germline ends. CDR1 MDHEN and CDR2 SYDVKM come from the germline V gene. CDR3 length: 17 residues. CDR3 DNA sequence: TGTGCCAGCAGTTTAGGCAGGGGAGAACGGTACCAAGAGACCCAGTACTTC. It translates to CASSLGRGERYQETQYF.

V and J are TRBV5-5 and TRBJ2-4, with unresolved D. Germline CDR1 is SGHKS and CDR2 is YYEKEE (reference sequence). The CDR3 extends over 13 amino acids. The germline V and J ends were trimmed by 2 bases and 5 bases, with 8 bases remaining between them. For the CDR3, the DNA is TGTGCCAGCAGCTTAACAGAAGAAAACATTCAGTACTTC. Its protein product is CASSLTEENIQYF.

The chain combines TRBV20-1 with TRBJ1-2, with D possibly matching TRBD1 (6 bases). In germline, CDR1 is DFQATT, CDR2 SNEGSKA (reference sequence). The CDR3 totals 11 residues. The V end was cut by 3 bases, the J end by 8 bases, with 10 bases between. The CDR3 loop reads CSASPGGGYTF. The CDR3 DNA reads TGCAGTGCTAGTCCGGGGGGCGGCTACACCTTC.